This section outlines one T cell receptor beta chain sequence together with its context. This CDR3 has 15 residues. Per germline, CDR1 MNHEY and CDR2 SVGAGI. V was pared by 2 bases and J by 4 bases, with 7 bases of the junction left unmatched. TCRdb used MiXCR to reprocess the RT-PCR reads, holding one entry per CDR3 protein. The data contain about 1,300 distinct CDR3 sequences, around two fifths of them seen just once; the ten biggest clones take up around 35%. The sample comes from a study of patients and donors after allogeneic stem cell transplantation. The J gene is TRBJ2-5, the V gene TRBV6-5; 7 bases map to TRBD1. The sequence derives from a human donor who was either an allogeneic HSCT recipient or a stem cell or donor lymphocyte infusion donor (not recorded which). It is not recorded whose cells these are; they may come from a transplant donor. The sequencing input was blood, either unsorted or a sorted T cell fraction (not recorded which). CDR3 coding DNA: TGTGCCAGCAGTTACCAACTAGGACAGGCAGAGACCCAGTACTTC. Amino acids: CASSYQLGQAETQYF.